This T cell receptor (beta chain) originates from a study of blood T cells in healthy people across ages. V lost 6 bases to trimming and J lost 10 bases; unmatched junction nucleotides: 12. The CDR3 has 14 amino acids. Per germline, CDR1 SQVTM and CDR2 ANQGSEA. Primers used in a second PCR of roughly 7 to 12 cycles were a sample-barcoded 5' primer and a J-beta primer mix. TCRdb re-analysed the 5' RACE reads in MiXCR, keeping a single row per CDR3 protein. The sample yields about 1 million distinct CDR3 sequences, 45% seen once. The specimen sequenced was blood. This chain joins TRBV29-1 and TRBJ1-6; TRBD1 aligns across 7 bases. This TCR derives from a woman aged 55 to 70 in good health. The CDR3 reads CSVAGGAPGSPLHF. CDR3 DNA: TGCAGCGTAGCAGGGGGAGCCCCGGGATCACCCCTCCACTTT.